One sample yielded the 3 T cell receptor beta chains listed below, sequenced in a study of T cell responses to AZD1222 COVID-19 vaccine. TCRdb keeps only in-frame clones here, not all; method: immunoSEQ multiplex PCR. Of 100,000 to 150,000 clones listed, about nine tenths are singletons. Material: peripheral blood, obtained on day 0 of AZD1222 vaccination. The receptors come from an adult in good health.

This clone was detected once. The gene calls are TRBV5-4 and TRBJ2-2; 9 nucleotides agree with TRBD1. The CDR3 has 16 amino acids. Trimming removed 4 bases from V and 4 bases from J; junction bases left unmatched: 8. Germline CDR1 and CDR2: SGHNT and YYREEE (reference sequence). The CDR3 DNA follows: TGTGCCAGCAGCGGCGCCGGGACAGGGATCACCGGGGAGCTGTTTTTT. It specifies CASSGAGTGITGELFF.

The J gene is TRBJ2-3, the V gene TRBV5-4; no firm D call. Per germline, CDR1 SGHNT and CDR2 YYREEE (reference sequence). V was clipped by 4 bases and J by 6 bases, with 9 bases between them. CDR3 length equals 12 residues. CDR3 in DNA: TGTGCCAGCAGCAAGGAGACGGATACGCAGTATTTT. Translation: CASSKETDTQYF.

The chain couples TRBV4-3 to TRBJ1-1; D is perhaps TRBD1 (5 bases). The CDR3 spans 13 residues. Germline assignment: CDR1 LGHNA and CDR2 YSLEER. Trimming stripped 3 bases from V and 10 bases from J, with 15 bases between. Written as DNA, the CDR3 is TGCGCCAGCAGCCAGGAAGCAGGGATCGGAGCTTTCTTT. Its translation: CASSQEAGIGAFF.